One and the same sample provided the 17 T cell receptor beta chains below, sequenced in a study of T cell changes during pregnancy in multiple sclerosis. Data came from immunoSEQ multiplex PCR; TCRdb stores just in-frame clones and leaves some out. The sample has 65,000 to 75,000 clones; about nine tenths are singletons. Specimen: peripheral blood, collected after pregnancy. The receptors here all came from a female donor in good health, enrolled as a control in a pregnancy study.

This sequence joins TRBV6-5 and TRBJ1-3; perhaps TRBD1 as D (5 bases). The CDR3 extends over 14 amino acids. Per germline, CDR1 MNHEY and CDR2 SVGAGI. The ends were cut back, 6 bases at V and 4 bases at J, with 13 bases in the middle. This CDR3 is CASRRSGSGNTIYF. Here the CDR3 DNA reads TGTGCCAGCAGACGTTCAGGGTCCGGAAACACCATATATTTT.

The chain is built from TRBV5-1 and TRBJ2-1; no definite D call. The V gene's germline CDR1 is SGHRS and CDR2 YFSETQ. Trimming took 4 bases from V and 3 from J, leaving 8 bases between them. CDR3 size: 13 residues. CDR3 sequence reads: CASSAGNYNEQFF. The CDR3 bases are TGCGCCAGCAGCGCAGGAAACTACAATGAGCAGTTCTTC.

The chain is built from TRBV9 and TRBJ2-7; weak D call: TRBD1 (7 bases). V was trimmed by 3 bases and J by 5 bases, leaving 15 bases between them. Germline assignment: CDR1 SGDLS and CDR2 YYNGEE. There are 14 residues in the CDR3. CDR3 protein: CASSGPGGQNEQYF. CDR3 DNA sequence: TGTGCCAGCAGCGGACCAGGGGGGCAGAACGAGCAGTACTTC.

This chain joins TRBV9 and TRBJ2-5; D remains unclear. V shed 2 bases and J shed 5 bases, with 10 bases lying between them. The CDR3 extends over 13 amino acids. Germline lookup yields CDR1 SGDLS and CDR2 YYNGEE. The CDR3 is CASSVSFRETQYF. CDR3 sequence (DNA): TGTGCCAGCAGCGTCAGTTTCCGCGAGACCCAGTACTTC.

CDR3 amino acids: CASSLYGGGGELFF. CDR3 in DNA: TGTGCCAGCAGTTTATATGGGGGCGGCGGGGAGCTGTTTTTT. This sequence joins TRBV27 and TRBJ2-2; D is possibly TRBD1 (6 bases). The CDR3 runs to 14 residues. V lost 1 base and J lost 7, with 10 bases in between. Germline lookup yields CDR1 MNHEY and CDR2 SMNVEV (reference sequence).

This chain joins TRBV5-4 and TRBJ1-4; TRBD1 is a possible D gene (6 bases). There are 15 residues in the CDR3. Trimming took 4 bases from V and 2 from J, leaving 12 bases between them. CDR1 is SGHNT and CDR2 is YYREEE in the germline V gene (reference sequence). Here the CDR3 reads CASSMRGATNEKLFF. The CDR3 coding sequence is TGTGCCAGCAGCATGCGGGGGGCGACTAATGAAAAACTGTTTTTT.

The V and J genes are TRBV25-1 and TRBJ2-1, with TRBD2 matching 11 bases. Germline assignment: CDR1 MGHDK and CDR2 SYGVNS. The length of the CDR3 is 16 residues. J was trimmed by 4 bases and V by 1 base; bases with no gene match: 3. For the CDR3, the DNA is TGTGCCAGCAGTGAATCCGGGACTAGCGGATACAATGAGCAGTTCTTC. Translated: CASSESGTSGYNEQFF.

J is TRBJ1-5 and V is TRBV5-8; D is uncertain. The CDR3 contains 14 residues. The germline CDR1 and CDR2 sequences are SGHTS and YDEGEE. The V and J ends lost 6 bases and 6 bases respectively, with 16 bases between them. The CDR3 is CASNYLDRSQPQHF. In DNA form, the CDR3 reads TGTGCCAGCAACTACCTTGACCGGAGTCAGCCCCAGCATTTT.

The chain joins TRBV27 to TRBJ2-3, with D perhaps TRBD1 (6 bases). With 6 bases removed from V and 2 bases from J, the gap between germline ends came to 15 bases. Germline CDR1 MNHEY, CDR2 SMNVEV (reference sequence). The CDR3 runs to 15 residues. CDR3 region: CASSTTGRPTDTQYF. The DNA for the CDR3 is TGTGCCAGCAGCACAACAGGGCGCCCCACAGATACGCAGTATTTT.

V and J are TRBV27 and TRBJ2-2; D is unclear. This CDR3 spans 14 amino acids. Germline V gene lookup returns CDR1 MNHEY and CDR2 SMNVEV (reference sequence). The ends were cut back, 6 bases at V and 4 bases at J, with 12 bases in the middle. CDR3 sequence (DNA): TGTGCCAGCAGATTCCCGGGTCTCACCGGGGAGCTGTTTTTT. Translated: CASRFPGLTGELFF.

This clone was seen only once. The chain links TRBV10-2 to TRBJ2-3, with 9 bases aligning to TRBD2. The CDR3 sequence is 14 residues long. The V and J ends lost 2 bases and 6 bases, in that order; junction bases with no gene match: 3. Germline CDR1 is WSHSY and CDR2 is SAAADI. The CDR3 loop is CASSEAGGPDTQYF. As DNA, the CDR3 is TGCGCCAGCAGTGAGGCGGGGGGGCCTGATACGCAGTATTTT.

The V call is TRBV5-6, the J call TRBJ1-6, with D possibly TRBD1 on 6 matching bases. Germline V gives CDR1 SGHDT, CDR2 YYEEEE. This CDR3 has 16 residues. Trimming removed 0 bases from V and 7 bases from J, with 14 bases in between. CDR3 nucleotides: TGTGCCAGCAGCTTGGAGACGGGGACATCGAATTCACCCCTCCACTTT. Protein: CASSLETGTSNSPLHF.

This chain joins TRBV6-1 and TRBJ1-1; the match to TRBD1 covers 10 bases. This CDR3 has 14 residues. V shed 4 bases, J shed 4 bases, and the junction held 3 bases outside the gene matches. Germline V gives CDR1 MNHNS, CDR2 SASEGT. This chain's CDR3 is CASSVDRGSTEAFF. The CDR3 bases are TGTGCCAGCAGTGTGGACAGGGGGAGCACTGAAGCTTTCTTT.

The rearrangement joins TRBV27 to TRBJ2-1; D possibly corresponds to TRBD2 (6 bases). Looked up from germline, CDR1 is MNHEY and CDR2 is SMNVEV (reference sequence). CDR3 length equals 14 residues. The V end lost 2 bases, the J end lost 7 bases, and 12 bases lay between the germline ends. CDR3 in DNA: TGTGCCAGCAGTTTAACAGGACGGGAGAATGAGCAGTTCTTC. Its translation is CASSLTGRENEQFF.

The chain uses TRBV6-5 and TRBJ1-1, with D possibly being TRBD1 (5 bases). Germline V gives CDR1 MNHEY, CDR2 SVGAGI. Between the trimmed V and J ends, which lost 2 bases and 1 base, there was a span of 5 bases. There are 13 residues in the CDR3. In DNA, the CDR3 is TGTGCCAGCAGTTACGACAGGAACACTGAAGCTTTCTTT. Amino acid sequence: CASSYDRNTEAFF.

This clone has only a few counts. V is TRBV28 and J is TRBJ1-6; D is ambiguous. The CDR3 has 15 amino acids. Germline V CDR1 and CDR2: MDHEN, SYDVKM. The V and J ends lost 3 bases and 9 bases respectively, with 15 bases between them. The CDR3 is CASSFQQRESSPLHF. In DNA form, the CDR3 reads TGTGCCAGCAGTTTTCAGCAGCGGGAGAGTTCACCCCTCCACTTT.

The V and J genes are TRBV29-1 and TRBJ2-7; 10 bases are shared with TRBD1. CDR3 size: 14 residues. The ends lost 2 bases at V and 6 bases at J; junction bases unmatched: 7. Germline V gene data show CDR1 as SQVTM and CDR2 as ANQGSEA. Here the CDR3 reads CSVELGQGLAEQYF. In DNA form, the CDR3 reads TGCAGCGTTGAACTGGGACAGGGGTTGGCCGAGCAGTACTTC.